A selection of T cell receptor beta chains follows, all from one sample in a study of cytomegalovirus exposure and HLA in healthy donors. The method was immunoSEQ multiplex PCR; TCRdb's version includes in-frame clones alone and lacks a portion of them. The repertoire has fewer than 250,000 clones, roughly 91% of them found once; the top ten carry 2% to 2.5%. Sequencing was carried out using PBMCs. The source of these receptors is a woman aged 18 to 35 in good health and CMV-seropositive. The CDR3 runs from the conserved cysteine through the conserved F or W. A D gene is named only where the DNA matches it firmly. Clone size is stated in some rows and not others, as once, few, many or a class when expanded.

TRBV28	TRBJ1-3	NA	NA	TGTGCCAGCAGCGCTCCGCGCGGGTTTGGAAACACCATATATTTT	CASSAPRGFGNTIYF
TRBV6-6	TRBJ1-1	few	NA	TGTGCCAGCAGTGTACCGGGACAGAACACTGAAGCTTTCTTT	CASSVPGQNTEAFF
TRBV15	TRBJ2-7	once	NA	TGTGCCACCAGAGGGACCGCGGGGTCGTGGGAGCAGTACTTC	CATRGTAGSWEQYF
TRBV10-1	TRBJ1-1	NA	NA	TGCGCCAGCAGTGATACGGGACAAGGGAACACTGAAGCTTTCTTT	CASSDTGQGNTEAFF
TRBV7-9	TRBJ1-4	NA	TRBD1	TGTGCCAGCAGCTTGATACAGGGGCCTAATGAAAAACTGTTTTTT	CASSLIQGPNEKLFF
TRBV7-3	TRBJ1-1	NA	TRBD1	TGTGCCAGCAGCCAGACAGGGGGCACTGAAGCTTTCTTT	CASSQTGGTEAFF
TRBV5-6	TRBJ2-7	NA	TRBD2	TGTGCCAGCAGCCTCGAGCGGGACTGGGACGAGCAGTACTTC	CASSLERDWDEQYF
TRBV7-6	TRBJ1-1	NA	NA	TGTGCCAGCAGCTTAGCTTCAGGAAACAAGGACACTGAAGCTTTCTTT	CASSLASGNKDTEAFF
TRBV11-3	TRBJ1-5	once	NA	TGTGCCAGCAGGCTACTTTCGGGGGAAAAGGACCAGCCCCAGCATTTT	CASRLLSGEKDQPQHF
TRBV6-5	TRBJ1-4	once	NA	TGTGCCAGCAGTTCCCAGGGCCAGTGGGAAAAACTGTTTTTT	CASSSQGQWEKLFF
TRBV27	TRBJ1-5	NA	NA	TGTGCCAGCACCAATAATCCGGGTCAGCCCCAGCATTTT	CASTNNPGQPQHF
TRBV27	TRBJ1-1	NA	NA	TGTGCCAGCAGTTTAATGGGGCCCTCATCCATGAACACTGAAGCTTTCTTT	CASSLMGPSSMNTEAFF
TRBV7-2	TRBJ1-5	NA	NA	TGTGCCAGCAGCTTACCCAGCCAGGGTTTTTTCGATAGCAATCAGCCCCAGCATTTT	CASSLPSQGFFDSNQPQHF
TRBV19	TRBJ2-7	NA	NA	TGTGCCAGTAGTGTGGGCCGCGAGCAGTACTTC	CASSVGREQYF
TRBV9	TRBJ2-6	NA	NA	TGTGCCAGCAGCCGGGAAGCAGGACCCGGGGCCAACGTCCTGACTTTC	CASSREAGPGANVLTF
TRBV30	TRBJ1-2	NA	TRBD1	TGTGCCTGGACCCGGGACAGGGGGAACGGCTACACCTTC	CAWTRDRGNGYTF
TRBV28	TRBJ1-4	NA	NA	TGTGCCAGCAGGCCTCAAGACAGGAGGAATGAAAAACTGTTTTTT	CASRPQDRRNEKLFF
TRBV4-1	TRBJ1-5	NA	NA	TGCGCCAGCAGCCAAGAGGAGAATCAGCCCCAGCATTTT	CASSQEENQPQHF
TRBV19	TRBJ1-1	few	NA	TGTGCCAGTAAGGGGGTGGGTGAAGCTTTCTTT	CASKGVGEAFF
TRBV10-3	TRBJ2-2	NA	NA	TGTGCCATCCGGAACAGCTTGAACACCGGGGAGCTGTTTTTT	CAIRNSLNTGELFF
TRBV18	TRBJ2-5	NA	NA	TGTGCCAGCTCACCACCGTGGCCGGAGACCCAGTACTTC	CASSPPWPETQYF
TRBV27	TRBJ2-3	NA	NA	TGTGCCAGCAGGCCTCTCTATGAGGGCGGCACAGATACGCAGTATTTT	CASRPLYEGGTDTQYF
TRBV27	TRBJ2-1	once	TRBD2	TGTGCCAGCAGGGGGCTAGCGGGAGACTACAATGAGCAGTTCTTC	CASRGLAGDYNEQFF
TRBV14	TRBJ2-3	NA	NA	TGTGCCAGCAGCCACGGAGGACTCACGGGCTTAGATACGCAGTATTTT	CASSHGGLTGLDTQYF
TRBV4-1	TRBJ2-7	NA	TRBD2	TGCGCCAGCAGCCTGGGACTAGCGGGAGTGTCCTACGAGCAGTACTTC	CASSLGLAGVSYEQYF
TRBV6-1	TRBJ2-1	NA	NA	TGTGCCAGCAGTGAAGGTTCCGGTTCCTACAATGAGCAGTTCTTC	CASSEGSGSYNEQFF
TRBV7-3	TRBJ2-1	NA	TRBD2	TGTGCCAGCAGCTCCGGACTAGCCGGGTACAATGAGCAGTTCTTC	CASSSGLAGYNEQFF
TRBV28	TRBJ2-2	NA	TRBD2	TGTGCCAGCATCAGGACGGGACTAGCGGGCACCGGGGAGCTGTTTTTT	CASIRTGLAGTGELFF
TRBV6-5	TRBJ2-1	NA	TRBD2	TGTGCCAGCAGTGCTAGCGGGAGCTCCTACAATGAGCAGTTCTTC	CASSASGSSYNEQFF
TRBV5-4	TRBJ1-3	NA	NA	TGTGCCAGCAGCTCCCAGGGGTCTGGAAACACCATATATTTT	CASSSQGSGNTIYF
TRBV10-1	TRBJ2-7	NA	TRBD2	TGCGCCAGCAGTGAGTCGGGGGGGTACGAGCAGTACTTC	CASSESGGYEQYF
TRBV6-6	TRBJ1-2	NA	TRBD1	TGTGCCAGCAGGGGACAGGGACACTATGGCTACACCTTC	CASRGQGHYGYTF
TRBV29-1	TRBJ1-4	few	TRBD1	TGCAGCGTTGAATTGGGACAGCGGTTTTTT	CSVELGQRFF
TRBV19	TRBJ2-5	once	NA	TGTGCCACCCGCCCAAGGGGGCTAGCGGGAGAGACCCAGTACTTC	CATRPRGLAGETQYF
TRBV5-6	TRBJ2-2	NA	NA	TGTGCCAGCAGCTTAACGGTAGCCGGGGAGCTGTTTTTT	CASSLTVAGELFF
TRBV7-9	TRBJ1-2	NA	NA	TGTGCCAGCAGCCCCGTTGACTATGGCTACACCTTC	CASSPVDYGYTF
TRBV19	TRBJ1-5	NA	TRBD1	TGTGCCAGTAGCCGACAGGGGTGGAATCAGCCCCAGCATTTT	CASSRQGWNQPQHF
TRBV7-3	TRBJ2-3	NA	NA	TGTGCCAGCAGCGCCTTCTCACTAGAACTCCCAGGAGATACGCAGTATTTT	CASSAFSLELPGDTQYF
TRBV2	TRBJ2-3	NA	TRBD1	TGTGCCAGCCGGACAGGGGGCACAAACCCCACAGATACGCAGTATTTT	CASRTGGTNPTDTQYF
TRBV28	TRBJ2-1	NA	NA	TGTGCCAGCAGTTCCCCGTTTGGTAGCGCGGACCGCGATGAGCAGTTCTTC	CASSSPFGSADRDEQFF
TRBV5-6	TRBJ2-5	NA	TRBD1	TGTGCCAGCAGGGGACAGGGGGGCCAAGAGACCCAGTACTTC	CASRGQGGQETQYF
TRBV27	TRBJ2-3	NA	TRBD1	TGTGCCAGCAGTTTTAAGGACAATCGGGGACAGGGGAGCACAGATACGCAGTATTTT	CASSFKDNRGQGSTDTQYF
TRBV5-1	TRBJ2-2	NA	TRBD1	TGCGCCAGCAGCTTAAGACAGGGACACACCGGGGAGCTGTTTTTT	CASSLRQGHTGELFF
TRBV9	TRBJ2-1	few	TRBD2	TGTGCCAGCAGCATACAGGGACTAGCGGGAGCTAATGAGCAGTTCTTC	CASSIQGLAGANEQFF
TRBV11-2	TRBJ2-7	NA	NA	TGTGCCAGCAGCTTAGGACTGACGGAGCAGTACTTC	CASSLGLTEQYF
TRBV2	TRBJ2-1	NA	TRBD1	TGTGCCAGCAGTAGACAGGGGTACAATGAGCAGTTCTTC	CASSRQGYNEQFF
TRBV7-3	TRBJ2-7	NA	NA	TGTGCCAGCAGCCAAGCGGGCGGATCCTACGAGCAGTACTTC	CASSQAGGSYEQYF
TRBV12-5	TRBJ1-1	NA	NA	TGTGCTAGTGGTCCTTCGGGGGTATGGACTGAAGCTTTCTTT	CASGPSGVWTEAFF
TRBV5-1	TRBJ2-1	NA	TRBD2	TGCGCCAGCAGCTTGGCCCTGCTAAGGGAGGGCAATGAGCAGTTCTTC	CASSLALLREGNEQFF
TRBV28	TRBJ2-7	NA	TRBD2	TGTGCCAGCAGTTTAACTAGCGGGAGGGCCTCCAGGGAGCAGTACTTC	CASSLTSGRASREQYF